Presented here are 25 T cell receptor beta chains from one specimen sequenced in a study of response to subunit inactivated influenza vaccine. TCRdb re-called the RT-PCR reads through MiXCR, storing one row per CDR3 protein. This sample has 500,000 to 600,000 distinct CDR3 sequences, with more than 15% found just once. The input for sequencing was CD4+ T cells sorted from PBMCs, taken roughly 24 months after vaccination. Receptors were obtained from a man aged 50 to 75 who received an inactivated influenza vaccine.

The table lists this clonotype with many counts. This sequence joins TRBV12-3 or TRBV12-4 and TRBJ1-1; a possible D gene is TRBD1 (6 bases). Trimming cost V 5 bases and J 8 bases, with 15 bases left between them. The CDR3 length is 13 residues. This CDR3 reads CASSTNDRKEAFF. The DNA for the CDR3 is TGTGCCAGCAGTACCAATGACAGGAAGGAAGCTTTCTTT.

This rearrangement joins TRBV29-1 to TRBJ2-1; 15 bases are shared with TRBD2. V trimming: 4 bases; J trimming: 7 bases; junction bases outside the gene matches: 5. The germline CDR1 and CDR2 sequences are SQVTM and ANQGSEA. This CDR3 comprises 15 residues. The CDR3 is CSVGIGTSGGNEQFF. Here the CDR3 DNA reads TGCAGCGTTGGTATTGGGACTAGCGGGGGGAATGAGCAGTTCTTC.

This clonotype was observed a few times. The chain has TRBV25-1 and TRBJ1-2; tentatively, D is TRBD1 (5 bases). The germline V gene encodes CDR1 MGHDK and CDR2 SYGVNS. The CDR3 covers 14 residues. Between the trimmed V and J ends, which lost 8 bases and 0 bases, there was a span of 13 bases. CDR3 nucleotide sequence: TGTGCCAGCTCGGGACGGGGTACTAACTATGGCTACACCTTC. Protein product: CASSGRGTNYGYTF.

The sample holds a few counts of this clonotype. The chain couples TRBV12-3 or TRBV12-4 to TRBJ2-3; D might be TRBD2 (6 bases). The length of the CDR3 is 13 residues. V gave up 7 bases and J gave up 3 bases, with 11 bases separating them. The CDR3: CASTKTSTDTQYF. The CDR3 nucleotides read TGTGCCAGCACCAAGACTAGTACAGATACGCAGTATTTT.

This clonotype was counted ten times or more. The CDR3 loop reads CASRSQGGQETQYF. CDR3 DNA sequence: TGTGCCAGCAGGTCACAGGGAGGCCAAGAGACCCAGTACTTC. V and J are TRBV6-1 and TRBJ2-5; the D call may be TRBD1 or TRBD2 (6 bases each). Trimming removed 6 bases from V and 1 base from J, with 12 bases in between. This CDR3 spans 14 amino acids. The germline CDR1 and CDR2 sequences are MNHNS and SASEGT.

V is TRBV18 and J is TRBJ2-7; D gene ambiguous. This CDR3 is built from 12 residues. Germline V gene sequence: CDR1 KGHSH, CDR2 LQKENI. Deletions cut 8 bases from V and 6 bases from J, with 14 bases between. The CDR3 protein is CASTNLQFEQYF. Here the CDR3 DNA reads TGTGCCAGCACTAACCTCCAATTCGAGCAGTACTTC. Supplemented by reference TRBV18 and TRBJ2-7, the full variable domain reads NAGVMQNPRHLVRRRGQEARLRCSPMKGHSHVYWYRQLPEEGLKFMVYLQKENIIDESGMPKERFSAEFPKEGPSILRIQQVVRGDSAAYFCASTNLQFEQYFGPGTRLTVT.

The rearrangement links TRBV18 to TRBJ1-1, with 8 nucleotides matching TRBD1. Germline CDR1 is KGHSH and CDR2 is LQKENI. The V gene end was trimmed by 3 bases and the J gene end by 6 bases; junction bases not matched to a gene: 6. The CDR3 totals 14 residues. CDR3 loop: CASSPRQGRAEAFF. CDR3 DNA sequence: TGTGCCAGCTCACCCCGACAGGGGCGAGCTGAAGCTTTCTTT.

The rearrangement links TRBV11-2 to TRBJ2-3; tentative D call: TRBD2 (5 bases). The germline V gene has CDR1 SGHAT and CDR2 FQNNGV. Trimming took off 0 bases at V and 0 bases at J, with 7 bases between the two ends. The CDR3 extends over 15 amino acids. This CDR3 reads CASSLEPGSTDTQYF. In DNA form, the CDR3 reads TGTGCCAGCAGCTTAGAACCGGGAAGCACAGATACGCAGTATTTT.

This sequence joins TRBV3-1 and TRBJ2-4; 14 bases are shared with TRBD2. Unmatched junction bases numbered 9, after V lost 3 bases and J lost 2 bases. Germline V lookup: CDR1 LGHDT, CDR2 YNNKEL (reference sequence). The CDR3 spans 19 residues. The CDR3 region has the DNA TGTGCCAGCAGCCACTCCGGGACTAGCGGGAGCTCAACCAAAAACATTCAGTACTTC. Translation gives CASSHSGTSGSSTKNIQYF.

Notes on this clonotype: This may be a read error, as it is one base from a much larger clone. The rearrangement links TRBV7-4 to TRBJ2-3; D uncertain. Germline lookup yields CDR1 SGHVT and CDR2 SQSDAQ. Between the trimmed V and J ends, which lost 6 bases and 6 bases, there was a span of 1 base. This CDR3 is 9 amino acids long. CDR3 in amino acids: CASRDTQYF. The DNA for the CDR3 is TGTGCCAGCAGGGATACGCAGTATTTT.

This clonotype appeared a few times. V gene TRBV7-9 combines with J gene TRBJ1-3; weak D call: TRBD1 (5 bases). V was pared by 4 bases and J by 8 bases, with 15 bases between. Germline V CDR1 and CDR2: SEHNR, FQNEAQ (reference sequence). CDR3 length: 14 residues. The chain's CDR3 is CASSSSPGEYTIYF. CDR3 DNA sequence: TGTGCCAGCAGCTCCTCTCCGGGGGAATACACCATATATTTT.

This clonotype was seen only a few times. This chain uses TRBV12-3 or TRBV12-4 with TRBJ1-6, with D perhaps matching TRBD1 (5 bases). The CDR3 has 12 residues. The V gene lost 3 bases and the J gene lost 9 bases, with 6 bases spanning the gap. The CDR3 nucleotides read TGTGCCAGCAGTTTCAGGGTTTCACCCCTCCACTTT. Amino acids: CASSFRVSPLHF.

The sample holds a few counts of this clonotype. J is TRBJ2-7 and V is TRBV11-2, with TRBD2 identical over 9 bases. The CDR3 is made up of 14 amino acids. The germline V gene has CDR1 SGHAT and CDR2 FQNNGV. The ends lost 7 bases at V and 4 bases at J; junction bases unmatched: 8. The DNA for the CDR3 is TGTGCCAGCACCCGTCCTAGCGGGGCTTACGAGCAGTACTTC. It codes for CASTRPSGAYEQYF.

This clonotype was found many times. The chain couples TRBV9 to TRBJ1-1, with D uncertain. V was cut by 0 bases and J by 0 bases, with 9 bases left in between. The CDR3 consists of 15 residues. Germline CDR1 reads SGDLS; CDR2 reads YYNGEE. The CDR3 DNA reads as TGTGCCAGCAGCGTAGGGGCAGCCATGAACACTGAAGCTTTCTTT. Protein product: CASSVGAAMNTEAFF. The full variable domain, in which reference TRBV9 and TRBJ1-1 provide the parts outside the CDR3, is DSGVTQTPKHLITATGQRVTLRCSPRSGDLSVYWYQQSLDQGLQFLIQYYNGEERAKGNILERFSAQQFPDLHSELNLSSLELGDSALYFCASSVGAAMNTEAFFGQGTRLTVV.

This chain joins TRBV18 and TRBJ1-1; the D gene is possibly TRBD1 (6 bases). The V end lost 3 bases, the J end lost 3 bases, and 8 bases lay between the germline ends. The CDR3 sequence is 13 residues long. In germline, CDR1 is KGHSH, CDR2 LQKENI. The CDR3 loop reads CASSPPGDTEAFF. CDR3 coding DNA: TGTGCCAGCTCACCGCCAGGGGACACTGAAGCTTTCTTT. The whole variable domain, remainder taken from reference TRBV18 and TRBJ1-1, is NAGVMQNPRHLVRRRGQEARLRCSPMKGHSHVYWYRQLPEEGLKFMVYLQKENIIDESGMPKERFSAEFPKEGPSILRIQQVVRGDSAAYFCASSPPGDTEAFFGQGTRLTVV.

The rearrangement uses TRBV9 and TRBJ2-3, with 7 nucleotides matching TRBD1. CDR1 and CDR2 (germline): SGDLS, YYNGEE. The CDR3 covers 16 residues. V trimming: 4 bases; J trimming: 3 bases; junction bases outside the gene matches: 11. This chain's CDR3 is CASSPGGSRGTDTQYF. The CDR3 bases are TGTGCCAGCAGCCCAGGAGGCTCCAGGGGGACAGATACGCAGTATTTT.

Ten or more counts support this clonotype. The chain recombines TRBV30 with TRBJ2-1; 7 bases agree with TRBD2. CDR3 length: 15 residues. CDR1 and CDR2 (germline): GTSNPN, SVGIG (reference sequence). With 0 bases clipped from V and 4 bases from J, the junction kept 6 bases outside the gene matches. This CDR3 reads CAWSVGSGVYNEQFF. The DNA of the CDR3 is TGTGCCTGGAGTGTTGGCAGCGGGGTTTACAATGAGCAGTTCTTC. Together with reference TRBV30 and TRBJ2-1, the CDR3 gives the full variable domain: SQTIHQWPATLVQPVGSPLSLECTVEGTSNPNLYWYRQAAGRGLQLLFYSVGIGQISSEVPQNLSASRPQDRQFILSSKKLLLSDSGFYLCAWSVGSGVYNEQFFGPGTRLTVL.

This chain links TRBV7-2 with TRBJ1-2; tentatively, D is TRBD1 (6 bases). Germline loops: CDR1 SGHTA, CDR2 FQGNSA. V was shortened by 6 bases and J by 8 bases, with 16 bases between the two germline ends. The CDR3 spans 13 residues. CDR3 sequence reads: CASRLNRVTGYTF. CDR3 coding DNA: TGTGCCAGCAGATTAAACAGGGTTACGGGCTACACCTTC.

Comment on this clonotype: A read error may produce the germline difference seen at one junction end. V is TRBV7-2 and J is TRBJ2-5; a weak D match, TRBD1 (5 bases). Looked up from germline, CDR1 is SGHTA and CDR2 is FQGNSA. This CDR3 is built from 15 residues. The DNA for the CDR3 is TGTGCCAGCAGCTTTTTGGTTAGGGGAAAAGAGACCCAGGACTTC. Translation: CASSFLVRGKETQDF.

The chain is built from TRBV18 and TRBJ2-5; the D is unclear. Germline V CDR1 and CDR2: KGHSH, LQKENI. CDR3 length: 14 residues. The V gene lost 0 bases and the J gene lost 7 bases, with 12 bases spanning the gap. For the CDR3, the DNA is TGTGCCAGCTCACCACCCCAGGATAGATTGACCCAGTACTTC. Its protein product is CASSPPQDRLTQYF.

The CDR3 DNA reads TGTGCCAGCTCACCTTGGTCGACAGGTTCCTACAATGAGCAGTTCTTC. Translated: CASSPWSTGSYNEQFF. J is TRBJ2-1 and V is TRBV18, with a tentative D call TRBD1 (6 bases). CDR1 is KGHSH, CDR2 LQKENI, per germline. The CDR3 runs 16 residues. Trimming removed 3 bases at V and 1 base at J, with 13 bases between.

This clonotype turned up a few times. The chain couples TRBV4-3 to TRBJ2-7, with D possibly being TRBD1 (6 bases). Germline CDR1 LGHNA, CDR2 YSLEER. The length of the CDR3 is 15 residues. Between the trimmed V and J ends, which lost 0 bases and 5 bases, there was a span of 14 bases. The CDR3 DNA is TGCGCCAGCAGCCAAGATGCCAGGGGAAGCCACGAGCAGTACTTC. Amino acids: CASSQDARGSHEQYF.

This clonotype came up a few times. The chain joins TRBV10-3 to TRBJ2-7, with TRBD1 as a possible D gene (5 bases). The germline CDR1 and CDR2 sequences are ENHRY and SYGVKD. Between the trimmed V and J ends, which lost 3 bases and 1 base, there was a span of 10 bases. The CDR3 spans 14 residues. The CDR3 loop reads CAISDRDGSYEQYF. CDR3 bases: TGTGCCATCAGTGACAGGGATGGGTCCTACGAGCAGTACTTC.

The chain recombines TRBV20-1 with TRBJ2-7, with 7 bases matching TRBD2. The CDR3 has 13 residues. V was pared by 3 bases and J by 0 bases, with 2 bases of the junction left unmatched. CDR1 and CDR2 (germline): DFQATT, SNEGSKA (reference sequence). The CDR3 DNA sequence: TGCAGTGCTAGCGGGAGGCCCTCCTACGAGCAGTACTTC. Its protein product is CSASGRPSYEQYF.

CDR3 bases: TGTGCCAGCAGTTTCGGTCGGTTGGGGGAGGACACCGGGGAGCTGTTTTTT. Encoded protein: CASSFGRLGEDTGELFF. The chain employs TRBV28 and TRBJ2-2, with D maybe TRBD2 (6 bases). The ends were cut back, 3 bases at V and 3 bases at J, with 17 bases in the middle. The CDR3 covers 17 residues. Per germline, CDR1 MDHEN and CDR2 SYDVKM.